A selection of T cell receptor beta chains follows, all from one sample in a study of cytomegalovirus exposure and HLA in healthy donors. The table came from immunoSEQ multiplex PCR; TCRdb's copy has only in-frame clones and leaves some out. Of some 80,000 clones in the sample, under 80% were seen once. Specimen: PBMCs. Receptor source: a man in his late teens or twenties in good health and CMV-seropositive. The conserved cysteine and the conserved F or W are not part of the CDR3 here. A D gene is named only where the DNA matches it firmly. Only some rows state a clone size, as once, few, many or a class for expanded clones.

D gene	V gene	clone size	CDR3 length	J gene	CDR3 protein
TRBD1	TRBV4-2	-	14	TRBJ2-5	ASSQDGTGGPETQY
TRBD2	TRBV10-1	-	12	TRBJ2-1	ASGRTSGINEQF
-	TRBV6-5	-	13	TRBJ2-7	ASSHQGSSSYEQY
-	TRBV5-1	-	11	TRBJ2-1	ASSVGILDEQF
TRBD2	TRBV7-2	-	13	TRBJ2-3	ASSAASGPTDTQY
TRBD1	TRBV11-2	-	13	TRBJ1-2	ASSLEMRGLGGYT
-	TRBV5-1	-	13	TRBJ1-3	ASSPDTGSGNTIY
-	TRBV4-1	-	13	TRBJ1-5	ASSQAGFSNQPQH
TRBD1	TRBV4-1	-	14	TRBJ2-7	ASSQPGQVASGEQY
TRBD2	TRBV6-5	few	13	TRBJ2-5	ASTLAGGPGETQY
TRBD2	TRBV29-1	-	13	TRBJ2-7	SVEDPSGNVYEQY
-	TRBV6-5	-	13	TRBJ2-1	ASSYSQAPYNEQF
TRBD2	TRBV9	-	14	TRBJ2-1	ASSAILAGGGGEQF
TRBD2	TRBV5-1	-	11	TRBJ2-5	ASSLAGGETQY
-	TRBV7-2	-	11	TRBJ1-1	ASSLGRQGWAF
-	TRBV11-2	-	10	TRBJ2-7	ASSRSSYEQY
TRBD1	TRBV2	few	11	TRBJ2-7	ASNKDRGAEQY
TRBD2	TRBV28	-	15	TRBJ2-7	ASRGRGLAGGFGEQY
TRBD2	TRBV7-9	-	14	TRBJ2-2	ASLFFSLAATGELF
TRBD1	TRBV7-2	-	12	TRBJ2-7	ASSLAQGPYEQY
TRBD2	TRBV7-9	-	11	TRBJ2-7	ASTAGVAYEQY
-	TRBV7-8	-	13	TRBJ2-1	ASSFTAGNYNEQF